These 5 T cell receptor beta chains were sequenced from one sample in a study of CD8 T cells in ankylosing spondylitis. These receptors lack a known antigen. TCRdb redid the calling of the 5' RACE reads with MiXCR, one entry per CDR3 protein. The sample yields approximately 400,000 distinct CDR3 sequences, approximately 26% seen once. Whole-study results and caveats: Ankylosing spondylitis blood seemed to carry a telltale TCR beta motif made of roughly eight highly homologous variants.

Input material: blood, either unsorted or a sorted T cell fraction (not recorded which). The receptors here all came from a male donor with ankylosing spondylitis.

The chain combines TRBV5-1 with TRBJ1-2, with a weak D call TRBD1 (5 bases). Between the trimmed V and J ends, which lost 4 bases and 2 bases, there was a span of 9 bases. The CDR3 runs 13 residues. Germline CDR1 is SGHRS and CDR2 is YFSETQ. The CDR3 DNA follows: TGCGCCAGCAGCATGGACACGAACTATGGCTACACCTTC. Its protein is CASSMDTNYGYTF.

The V and J genes are TRBV7-2 and TRBJ1-4; TRBD1 aligns across 9 bases. From germline, CDR1 is SGHTA and CDR2 FQGNSA. Germline trimming cut 3 bases from V and 6 bases from J; bases unmatched to any gene: 5. The CDR3 length is 15 residues. DNA for the CDR3: TGTGCCAGCAGCTTCTGGACAGGGGTGTATGAAAAACTGTTTTTT. Translation: CASSFWTGVYEKLFF.

The chain links TRBV7-2 to TRBJ2-3, with D unresolved. Germline V gives CDR1 SGHTA, CDR2 FQGNSA. The CDR3 totals 13 residues. Trimming removed 3 bases at V and 5 bases at J, with 9 bases between. CDR3 coding DNA: TGTGCCAGCAGCTTGGGGTGGGGAGATACGCAGTATTTT. It encodes CASSLGWGDTQYF.

This clonotype was seen a handful of times. V usage is TRBV6-1 and J usage is TRBJ2-2; 11 bases fit TRBD2. V dropped 8 bases and J dropped 1; count of bases not matched to a gene: 12. This CDR3 is 18 amino acids long. Per the germline V gene, CDR1 is MNHNS and CDR2 is SASEGT. This chain's CDR3 is CASLKSSGRAKNTGELFF. The CDR3 DNA reads TGTGCCAGCCTTAAGAGTAGCGGGAGGGCCAAGAACACCGGGGAGCTGTTTTTT.

This clonotype was seen at least ten times. The rearrangement links TRBV3-1 to TRBJ2-1, with 8 bases aligning to TRBD1. Per the germline V gene, CDR1 is LGHDT and CDR2 is YNNKEL (reference sequence). The trim removed 6 bases at V and 2 bases at J, leaving 6 bases unmatched. This CDR3 region has 15 residues. CDR3 residues: CASSLRQGTYNEQFF. The DNA for the CDR3 is TGTGCCAGCAGTCTCCGACAGGGGACCTACAATGAGCAGTTCTTC.